These T cell receptor beta chains were read from a single sample in a study of T cell responses to AZD1222 COVID-19 vaccine. Data came from immunoSEQ multiplex PCR; TCRdb stores just in-frame clones and leaves some out. The table has 100,000 to 130,000 clones, 75% to 90% seen once. The specimen was peripheral blood, collected on day 0 of AZD1222 vaccination. All receptors derive from an adult in good health. The CDR3 runs from the conserved cysteine through the conserved F or W. D genes are given only for firm matches. Only part of the rows carry a size: once, few, many, or a class if the clone is expanded.

D gene	V gene	J gene	clone size	CDR3 protein	CDR3 DNA
NA	TRBV7-3	TRBJ1-1	NA	CASSSTVNTEAFF	TGTGCCAGCAGCTCGACAGTGAACACTGAAGCTTTCTTT
TRBD1	TRBV6-5	TRBJ1-2	NA	CASRGTGGLGYGYTF	TGTGCCAGCAGAGGGACAGGGGGCCTGGGCTATGGCTACACCTTC
NA	TRBV7-2	TRBJ1-2	NA	CASSDPYEGENYGYTF	TGTGCCAGCAGCGATCCCTATGAGGGTGAGAACTATGGCTACACCTTC
NA	TRBV21-1	TRBJ1-4	NA	CASSKVVGSNEKLFF	TGTGCCAGCAGCAAAGTTGTCGGCAGCAATGAAAAACTGTTTTTT
NA	TRBV4-1	TRBJ2-7	few	CASSHMDSYEQYF	TGCGCCAGCAGCCACATGGACAGCTACGAGCAGTACTTC
TRBD1	TRBV7-3	TRBJ1-1	NA	CASSLISGQGAQAEAFF	TGTGCCAGCAGCTTAATTTCGGGACAGGGGGCCCAGGCTGAAGCTTTCTTT
NA	TRBV11-2	TRBJ2-7	NA	CASSLDSPLYEQYF	TGTGCCAGCAGCTTAGATTCCCCCCTCTACGAGCAGTACTTC
TRBD1	TRBV27	TRBJ2-1	few	CASSSLTGGYEQFF	TGTGCCAGCAGTTCTTTGACAGGGGGCTATGAGCAGTTCTTC
NA	TRBV19	TRBJ2-3	NA	CASSISGLSTDTQYF	TGTGCCAGTAGTATATCGGGTTTAAGCACAGATACGCAGTATTTT
TRBD1	TRBV7-9	TRBJ1-5	NA	CASSDGTGRNQPQHF	TGTGCCAGCAGCGATGGGACAGGTCGCAATCAGCCCCAGCATTTT
NA	TRBV7-9	TRBJ1-1	NA	CASTSTSQEAFF	TGTGCCAGCACCAGCACATCCCAAGAAGCTTTCTTT
TRBD2	TRBV4-1	TRBJ2-3	once	CASSQWGGRGDTQYF	TGCGCCAGCAGCCAATGGGGCGGGAGAGGGGATACGCAGTATTTT
TRBD1	TRBV6-6	TRBJ2-3	NA	CASSLQGAPKADTQYF	TGTGCCAGCAGCTTACAGGGGGCCCCAAAAGCAGATACGCAGTATTTT
NA	TRBV2	TRBJ2-5	NA	CASRTRGGETQYF	TGTGCCAGCAGGACTAGGGGGGGAGAGACCCAGTACTTC
TRBD2	TRBV5-4	TRBJ2-1	NA	CASSLGVLAGGEQFF	TGTGCCAGCAGCTTGGGTGTCCTAGCGGGGGGAGAGCAGTTCTTC
NA	TRBV15	TRBJ1-5	NA	CATAWDTNQPQHF	TGTGCCACGGCGTGGGACACCAATCAGCCCCAGCATTTT
TRBD1	TRBV19	TRBJ2-7	NA	CASSIKPDRGFFYEQYF	TGTGCCAGTAGTATTAAACCGGACAGGGGCTTTTTCTACGAGCAGTACTTC
NA	TRBV11-2	TRBJ1-1	many	CASSRFGQSFNTEAFF	TGTGCCAGCAGCCGCTTCGGACAGTCATTCAACACTGAAGCTTTCTTT
NA	TRBV19	TRBJ1-2	NA	CASGIRHNYGYTF	TGTGCCAGTGGGATTAGACACAACTATGGCTACACCTTC
TRBD2	TRBV4-1	TRBJ2-1	NA	CASSQTIGTSGGAEQFF	TGCGCCAGCAGCCAAACTATAGGGACTAGCGGGGGCGCTGAGCAGTTCTTC
TRBD1	TRBV18	TRBJ2-7	NA	CASSQTGTTYEQYF	TGTGCCAGCTCACAGACAGGGACGACCTACGAGCAGTACTTC
TRBD2	TRBV12-3/TRBV12-4	TRBJ2-1	NA	CASSLSSGRVQFF	TGTGCCAGCAGCCTCAGTAGCGGGAGGGTTCAGTTCTTC
NA	TRBV27	TRBJ1-2	NA	CASSLRGLNYGYTF	TGTGCCAGCAGTTTAAGGGGGTTGAACTATGGCTACACCTTC
TRBD1	TRBV5-5	TRBJ2-5	NA	CASSSFRGGQGWQETQYF	TGTGCCAGCAGCTCGTTCCGTGGGGGACAGGGGTGGCAAGAGACCCAGTACTTC
NA	TRBV6-6	TRBJ1-1	NA	CASSPLDEKAFF	TGTGCCAGCAGTCCCCTCGATGAAAAAGCTTTCTTT
TRBD1	TRBV30	TRBJ2-5	NA	CAWKGQGVTQYF	TGTGCCTGGAAAGGGCAGGGGGTGACCCAGTACTTC
NA	TRBV30	TRBJ2-2	NA	CAWSVGPKNTGELFF	TGTGCCTGGAGTGTAGGTCCTAAGAACACCGGGGAGCTGTTTTTT
NA	TRBV4-3	TRBJ2-1	NA	CASSLTWDNEQFF	TGCGCCAGCAGCTTAACCTGGGACAATGAGCAGTTCTTC
NA	TRBV14	TRBJ1-2	NA	CASSQGRGGLVYGYTF	TGTGCCAGCAGCCAGGGGCGGGGGGGCCTCGTCTATGGCTACACCTTC
NA	TRBV9	TRBJ1-3	NA	CASSMGQESSGNTIYF	TGTGCCAGCAGTATGGGGCAAGAGAGCTCTGGAAACACCATATATTTT
NA	TRBV12-3/TRBV12-4	TRBJ1-2	NA	CASSLAADYGYTF	TGTGCCAGCAGTTTGGCGGCAGACTATGGCTACACCTTC
TRBD1	TRBV4-1	TRBJ2-7	NA	CASSQESGTGSYEQYF	TGCGCCAGCAGCCAAGAGTCTGGGACAGGGTCCTACGAGCAGTACTTC
TRBD1	TRBV5-1	TRBJ2-7	NA	CASSSPGQGSYEQYF	TGCGCCAGCAGCTCACCTGGACAGGGAAGCTACGAGCAGTACTTC
NA	TRBV6-5	TRBJ1-3	NA	CASTSSPSSGNTIYF	TGTGCCAGCACCTCATCGCCAAGCTCTGGAAACACCATATATTTT
NA	TRBV2	TRBJ1-5	NA	CASSGEGNQPQHF	TGTGCCAGCTCAGGGGAGGGCAATCAGCCCCAGCATTTT
NA	TRBV5-8	TRBJ2-1	NA	CASSLGRFSAGYNNEQFF	TGTGCCAGCAGCTTGGGGCGCTTTTCGGCAGGGTATAACAATGAGCAGTTCTTC
NA	TRBV7-9	TRBJ1-5	NA	CASSSGLQPQHF	TGTGCCAGCAGCTCAGGGCTTCAGCCCCAGCATTTT
NA	TRBV5-4	TRBJ2-7	NA	CASWDGGSVYEQYF	TGTGCCAGTTGGGATGGAGGGAGTGTGTACGAGCAGTACTTC
NA	TRBV6-2/TRBV6-3	TRBJ1-3	NA	CASSPVGGFLRDTIYF	TGTGCCAGCAGCCCAGTAGGAGGTTTTCTCCGAGACACCATATATTTT
NA	TRBV6-6	TRBJ1-6	NA	CASSGGGDSPLHF	TGTGCCAGCAGTGGAGGGGGTGATTCACCCCTCCACTTT
NA	TRBV4-3	TRBJ1-1	NA	CASSQDSVRDTMNTEAFF	TGCGCCAGCAGCCAAGATTCAGTCCGGGACACTATGAACACTGAAGCTTTCTTT
NA	TRBV7-2	TRBJ1-5	NA	CASSLESGGSQPQHF	TGTGCCAGCAGCTTAGAATCGGGGGGGAGCCAGCCCCAGCATTTT
TRBD1	TRBV29-1	TRBJ2-7	NA	CSARLRDRGDEQYF	TGCAGCGCGAGACTCCGGGACAGGGGGGACGAGCAGTACTTC
TRBD2	TRBV6-2/TRBV6-3	TRBJ2-1	few	CASTYKAGEAHEQFF	TGTGCCAGCACTTACAAAGCGGGAGAGGCCCATGAGCAGTTCTTC
NA	TRBV19	TRBJ1-2	once	CASSTQGAAGYTF	TGTGCCAGTAGTACCCAGGGAGCGGCTGGCTACACCTTC
NA	TRBV29-1	TRBJ1-1	NA	CSVGGIGNTEAFF	TGCAGCGTCGGGGGGATTGGGAACACTGAAGCTTTCTTT
NA	TRBV6-5	TRBJ1-2	NA	CASSFQDRGSYGYTF	TGTGCCAGCAGTTTCCAGGACAGAGGGTCTTATGGCTACACCTTC
NA	TRBV29-1	TRBJ2-4	NA	CSGAFSEVAKNIQYF	TGCAGCGGTGCCTTTAGTGAGGTAGCCAAAAACATTCAGTACTTC
TRBD2	TRBV9	TRBJ2-5	NA	CASSVSGSSETQYF	TGTGCCAGCAGCGTTAGCGGGAGTTCAGAGACCCAGTACTTC
TRBD1	TRBV4-3	TRBJ1-2	NA	CASSHRDRPLYGYTF	TGCGCCAGCAGCCACCGGGACAGGCCTCTCTATGGCTACACCTTC
NA	TRBV6-2/TRBV6-3	TRBJ2-3	NA	CASSKFESTDTQYF	TGTGCCAGCAGTAAGTTTGAGAGCACAGATACGCAGTATTTT
NA	TRBV6-4	TRBJ1-1	NA	CASSVARGTEAFF	TGTGCCAGCAGTGTAGCCCGGGGTACTGAAGCTTTCTTT
TRBD1	TRBV11-3	TRBJ1-1	NA	CASSTGTGAAFF	TGTGCCAGCAGCACTGGGACAGGGGCGGCTTTCTTT
NA	TRBV24-1	TRBJ2-3	NA	CATSDLGSFWYF	TGTGCCACCAGTGATTTGGGCTCATTCTGGTATTTT
NA	TRBV19	TRBJ1-2	NA	CATQPDPNYGYTF	TGTGCCACACAACCGGATCCTAACTATGGCTACACCTTC
NA	TRBV18	TRBJ2-5	NA	CASSPLETQYF	TGTGCCAGCTCACCTTTGGAGACCCAGTACTTC
NA	TRBV28	TRBJ2-7	NA	CASTPRDIVREQYF	TGTGCCAGCACGCCCCGGGACATCGTGCGCGAGCAGTACTTC
NA	TRBV18	TRBJ2-6	NA	CASSPTGSGANVLTF	TGTGCCAGCTCACCGACAGGCTCTGGGGCCAACGTCCTGACTTTC
NA	TRBV7-2	TRBJ1-2	NA	CASSSSTGINYGYTF	TGTGCCAGCAGCTCCTCGACAGGAATAAACTATGGCTACACCTTC